This T cell receptor beta chain was documented in a study of blood T cell repertoires in COVID-19. Clones were sequenced by immunoSEQ multiplex PCR, and TCRdb holds only the in-frame ones, with some missing. The table records hundreds of thousands of clones, approximately 90% of them present only once. This CDR3 spans 17 amino acids. The sequencing sample was made of peripheral blood. The V gene is TRBV21-1, the J gene TRBJ2-7; the tabulated D call, TRBD2, remains unverified against the DNA. TRBV21-1 is given as a pseudogene. This TCR came from a woman aged 35 to 49 who had recovered from COVID-19. CDR3 protein: CASSKRWTSGSSYEQYF. CDR3 in DNA: TGTGCCAGCAGCAAACGGTGGACTAGCGGGAGTTCCTACGAGCAGTACTTC.